The T cell receptor (beta chain) described here comes from a study of a mutant IDH1 vaccine in newly diagnosed glioma. Background on the study: Eight vaccinations reached patients in weeks 1, 3, 5, 7, 11, 15, 19 and 23. Onset of vaccination occurred 4-6 weeks following radiotherapy alone, or with temozolomide cycles. Treated patients were around 62% male, around 40% female, mean age 40.4 years.

Overall study findings and caveats: Across multiple MHC alleles, around 92% of patients had vaccine-induced responses.

The method was immunoSEQ multiplex PCR; TCRdb's version includes in-frame clones alone and lacks a portion of them. The table lists roughly 70,000 clones, roughly 84% of them singletons. The CDR3 spans 13 residues. Between the trimmed V and J ends, which lost 3 bases and 3 bases, there was a span of 12 bases. The germline V gene has CDR1 SQVTM and CDR2 ANQGSEA. Worth noting for this clone: The antigen remains unidentified.

Time point reported: week 11, during vaccination. What each vaccine dose contained was 300 ug of mutant IDH1 20-mer peptide, accompanied by topical imiquimod. Sequenced material: PBMCs, taken from a glioma patient whose treatment included an IDH1 peptide vaccine. The chain employs TRBV29-1 and TRBJ2-7; D is undetermined. The source of this sequence is a woman between 50 and 59 years old with glioma. As DNA, the CDR3 is TGCAGCGTTGAGGGCGAAAAAGACTACGAGCAGTACTTC. Translated, it gives CSVEGEKDYEQYF.